This TCR beta chain was identified in a study of cytomegalovirus exposure and HLA in healthy donors. The CDR3 covers 14 residues. The germline V gene encodes CDR1 LNHNV and CDR2 YYDKDF (reference sequence). V was clipped by 0 bases and J by 6 bases, with 11 bases between them. It was with 60 Vbeta and 13 Jbeta primers that the PCR ran. The table came from immunoSEQ multiplex PCR; TCRdb's copy has only in-frame clones and leaves some out. The sample records 75,000 to 95,000 clones, nearly 70% being singletons. This receptor was obtained from a man aged 45 to 65 in good health and CMV-seronegative. This rearrangement joins TRBV15 to TRBJ1-2, with a weak D call TRBD1 (5 bases). The specimen was PBMCs. The CDR3 DNA reads TGTGCCACCAGCAGAGACGGATGGGGGGATGGCTACACCTTC. Translating it yields CATSRDGWGDGYTF.